This TCR beta chain was profiled in a study of regulatory T cells in long-lasting Graves disease listed by TCRdb under 2021. Regarding the complete study: Persistent Graves' disease meant more than 5 years of antithyroid drug treatment with TSH receptor autoantibodies that stayed positive. This study used TCR sequencing and RNA sequencing of peripheral blood to compare persistent Graves' disease patients against newly diagnosed Graves' disease patients. On average, persistent Graves' disease patients in the clinical cohort had been on antithyroid drugs for about 10 years. TCR sequencing covered roughly 13 persistent and 20 newly diagnosed Graves' disease patients, some 33 samples in total. The study was registered as a clinical trial and conducted in China. Results and caveats for the whole study, not just this receptor: TRBV28, TRBJ1-2 and TRBJ2-5 were preferentially used in persistent disease, while TRBV20-1 and TRBJ2-1 were favored in newly diagnosed disease. Only the TCR beta chain was sequenced and analyzed. Persistent Graves' disease patients showed lower TCR Shannon entropy and fewer highly expanded clones than newly diagnosed patients, suggesting clonal expansion. Persistent patients shared more public clonotypes among themselves (around 3,000) than newly diagnosed patients did (about 970). The authors acknowledged the small sample size as a limitation that may reduce accuracy. Peripheral blood alone was examined, since thyroid tissue, which constituted the primary lesion, could not be accessed.

Library preparation was by multiplex PCR. Sequenced using an Illumina HiSeq 4000. iRepertoire HTBI primers and Arm-PCR amplification of CDR3 regions were used to construct TCR beta libraries. Before sequencing, the PCR products underwent gel purification. The paper's data handling went like this. Across samples, around 62 TRBV and roughly 13 TRBJ segments were identified and used for gene usage analysis of CDR3 amino acid clonotypes. COPE and FqMerger were used to merge filtered high-quality paired reads into contigs. BLAST was used to align contigs to IMGT TRBV, TRBD and TRBJ reference genes, with CDR3 defined following IMGT. Any clonotype with a frequency above 0.1% was classified as a highly expanded clone. Shannon entropy served as the measure of repertoire diversity, while the Gini coefficient captured V-J evenness. A clonotype was considered public if more than one individual shared it. The public reads were quality trimmed at Q25 with fastp and then assembled into clones with MiXCR by TCRdb, keeping productive beta chains. Entries are consolidated by CDR3 protein sequence, retaining the most common genes and DNA. The V and J calls, along with clone size, are taken from TCRdb and not from the paper's own processing. The sample table holds some 470,000 distinct CDR3 sequences, of which 20% to 25% were seen once. Roughly 7% of the sample belongs to the ten largest clones.

This clonotype was counted at least ten times. What antigen it recognizes has not been identified. No qualities accompany the bases; no much larger clone lies one base away. The CDR3 numbers 13 residues from cysteine through phenylalanine. The entry retains the CDR3 DNA only, 39 bases that are in frame from base 1. The V and J ends are trimmed by 3 bases and 2 bases, leaving 10 bases between them. Reading the germline V gene gives CDR1 SQVTM and CDR2 ANQGSEA. The time point label, as the study defines it: persistent/refractory GD, antithyroid drugs over 5 years with positive TRAb. For both TCR sequencing and RNA sequencing, RNA was extracted from PBMCs using TRIzol. The diagnosis of Graves' disease followed American Thyroid Association guidelines. Patients were recruited from an endocrinology department in Xi'an, China. Each patient gave 7.5 to 10 milliliters of peripheral blood, collected in an EDTA anticoagulant tube. Ficoll Paque Plus density gradient separation was used to isolate PBMCs, and no additional T cell sorting was done. RNA quality was checked with an Agilent 2100 Bioanalyzer and agarose gel, and concentration with a NanoDrop 2000.

This specimen was peripheral blood mononuclear cells (PBMCs), taken when the disease was refractory, from a patient treated with antithyroid drugs. The origin of this receptor is a female donor with Graves disease. The rearranged chain carries TRBV29-1 and TRBJ2-5; no D gene call is confident. At the DNA level, the sequence is TGCAGCGTTGATGGTCGGAGACAAGAGACCCAGTACTTC. It translates to CSVDGRRQETQYF.